This passage covers 10 T cell receptor beta chains from one sample sequenced in a study of type 1 and type 2 diabetes patients. The PCR template was genomic DNA. Amplification of the beta chain CDR3 used 30 forward and 13 reverse multiplex primers. TCRdb re-derived calls from the multiplex PCR reads in MiXCR, one entry per CDR3 protein. Of about 270,000 distinct CDR3 sequences listed, around 47% are singletons. The material sequenced was peripheral blood mononuclear cells (PBMCs). The receptors shown here come from a man aged 18 to 29 with type 2 diabetes.

This chain connects TRBV7-2 to TRBJ2-5; no clear D. Germline V CDR1 and CDR2: SGHTA, FQGNSA. The germline V and J ends were trimmed by 4 bases and 3 bases, with 9 bases remaining between them. The CDR3 is made up of 13 amino acids. DNA of the CDR3: TGTGCCAGCAGCTCTCGGACCAAAGAGACCCAGTACTTC. This sequence encodes CASSSRTKETQYF.

The chain uses TRBV6-5 and TRBJ1-5; TRBD1 is a possible D gene (5 bases). V was trimmed by 5 bases and J by 2 bases, leaving 13 bases between them. Germline V gene data show CDR1 as MNHEY and CDR2 as SVGAGI. CDR3 size: 15 residues. The CDR3 coding sequence is TGTGCCAGCAGTGCAGGGTTCGAGGGCAATCAGCCCCAGCATTTT. It yields the protein CASSAGFEGNQPQHF.

This clonotype was counted a few times. The V gene is TRBV2, the J gene TRBJ2-5, with D perhaps TRBD2 (5 bases). Looked up from germline, CDR1 is SNHLY and CDR2 is FYNNEI. Trimming cost V 4 bases and J 2 bases, with 14 bases left between them. The length of the CDR3 is 15 residues. CDR3 region: CASSVYFGDQETQYF. CDR3 coding DNA: TGTGCCAGCAGTGTCTATTTCGGGGATCAAGAGACCCAGTACTTC.

With regard to this clonotype: Germline and junction disagree at one end, which may indicate a read error. The chain joins TRBV19 to TRBJ1-1, with a tentative D call TRBD1 (5 bases). There are 16 residues in the CDR3. Germline CDR1 is LNHDA and CDR2 is SQIVND (reference sequence). The chain's CDR3 is CASSLTGGTRNTGAFF. Here the CDR3 DNA reads TGTGCCAGTAGTTTAACGGGGGGGACCAGGAACACTGGAGCTTTCTTT.

This clonotype was detected only once. This chain links TRBV29-1 with TRBJ2-7, with 11 bases aligning to TRBD1. Germline loops: CDR1 SQVTM, CDR2 ANQGSEA. Trimming cost V 7 bases and J 0 bases; bases outside gene matches: 5. The CDR3 has 14 amino acids. DNA of the CDR3: TGCAGCGCATACGGGACAGGGGGCTCCTACGAGCAGTACTTC. This sequence encodes CSAYGTGGSYEQYF.

V usage is TRBV7-3 and J usage is TRBJ2-3, with a weak D call TRBD1 (6 bases). The V gene's germline CDR1 is SGHTA and CDR2 FQGTGA. The V gene lost 5 bases and the J gene lost 1 base, with 13 bases spanning the gap. This CDR3 comprises 15 residues. The CDR3 protein is CASSHWDTGTDTQYF. The CDR3 region has the DNA TGTGCCAGCAGCCATTGGGACACCGGCACAGATACGCAGTATTTT.

J is TRBJ2-7 and V is TRBV5-5; 13 nucleotides agree with TRBD2. V lost 4 bases and J lost 4; bases outside the gene matches: 14. Looked up from germline, CDR1 is SGHKS and CDR2 is YYEKEE (reference sequence). This CDR3 is 18 amino acids long. DNA for the CDR3: TGTGCCAGCAGCCCACGGGGGACTAGCGGGGCCCTATGGTACGAGCAGTACTTC. Amino acids: CASSPRGTSGALWYEQYF.

The sample holds a few counts of this clonotype. This chain joins TRBV7-8 and TRBJ2-7; 8 bases are a match to TRBD2. Trimming cost V 5 bases and J 3 bases; bases outside gene matches: 15. The CDR3 covers 17 residues. Looked up from germline, CDR1 is SGHVS and CDR2 is FQNEAQ. The CDR3 here is CASSPSPGLAADYEQYF. For the CDR3, the DNA is TGTGCCAGCAGCCCCTCTCCCGGACTAGCCGCCGACTACGAGCAGTACTTC. Supplemented by reference TRBV7-8 and TRBJ2-7, the full variable domain reads GAGVSQSPRYKVAKRGQDVALRCDPISGHVSLFWYQQALGQGPEFLTYFQNEAQLDKSGLPSDRFFAERPEGSVSTLKIQRTQQEDSAVYLCASSPSPGLAADYEQYFGPGTRLTVT.

The CDR3 loop is CSAAFVGMGEQYF. The DNA of the CDR3 is TGCAGTGCTGCGTTCGTGGGGATGGGCGAGCAGTACTTC. V and J are TRBV20-1 and TRBJ2-7; D is undetermined. CDR3 length: 13 amino acids. The V end lost 5 bases, the J end lost 6 bases, and 17 bases lay between the germline ends. The germline CDR1 and CDR2 sequences are DFQATT and SNEGSKA (reference sequence).

The chain employs TRBV27 and TRBJ2-7; no definite D call. Germline lookup yields CDR1 MNHEY and CDR2 SMNVEV (reference sequence). The V end was cut by 6 bases, the J end by 7 bases, with 16 bases between. The CDR3 is 13 amino acids. DNA of the CDR3: TGTGCCAGCAGCTTTTCCCCAAGCACTGAGCAGTACTTC. Amino acid sequence: CASSFSPSTEQYF.